This TCR beta chain appears in the sequencing data of a study of shared clonotypes between healthy human individuals. There are 14 residues in the CDR3. Trimming took 1 base from V and 3 from J, leaving 10 bases between them. Germline V lookup: CDR1 SGHVS, CDR2 FQNEAQ. Replicate sorted-subset PCRs were loaded with 150 to 250 ng DNA, about 30,000 T cell genomes. Only in-frame clones appear in the TCRdb table, and some are missing; sequencing was by immunoSEQ multiplex PCR. The sample contains around 600,000 clones, roughly 96% of which appear only once. Terminally differentiated effector memory CD45RA+ cells were excluded from the naive CD8 cells, which were CD45RO-negative and positively selected for CCR7.

Material: naive CD8+ T cells sorted from blood. The J gene is TRBJ2-7, the V gene TRBV7-8; weak D call: TRBD1 (5 bases). The TCR comes from a woman in her thirties in good health. CDR3 sequence reads: CASSLESTVYEQYF. In DNA form, the CDR3 reads TGTGCCAGCAGCTTAGAATCGACAGTCTACGAGCAGTACTTC.